The text below deals with one T cell receptor (beta chain). This sample was taken from a study of technical replicates of blood from several donors. The repertoire was sequenced with immunoSEQ multiplex PCR; TCRdb's copy has only in-frame clones and lacks some. This sample has approximately 75,000 clones, with approximately 75% found just once. CDR1 and CDR2 (germline): SEHNR, FQNEAQ (reference sequence). Losses at the gene ends were 6 bases for V and 1 base for J; bases not matched to a gene: 13. The CDR3 extends over 18 amino acids. The specimen was PBMCs. The TCR comes from a human donor in good health. Some clones in this sample may be carry-over from other donors' samples. The genes are TRBV7-9 and TRBJ2-4; 9 bases fit TRBD2. CDR3 residues: CASSSSGTVSSAKNIQYF. The CDR3 nucleotides read TGTGCCAGCAGTTCTAGCGGGACCGTATCTTCGGCCAAAAACATTCAGTACTTC.